The sequence of this T cell receptor (beta chain) was determined in a study of T cell responses to AZD1222 COVID-19 vaccine. Sequenced by immunoSEQ multiplex PCR; TCRdb stores in-frame clones only, minus some. The sample shows 80,000 to 95,000 clones, around nine tenths of them seen only once. Comments on this clone: Its target is unknown.

Pooling of second doses given at about 4 or about 12 weeks was done. Study-wide results and limits: After the peak T cell response, and only then, were repertoires sampled. Females outnumbered males among donors, who were mostly white British; clonal diversity was possibly underestimated.

CDR3 length equals 15 residues. The V gene lost 0 bases and the J gene lost 9 bases, with 15 bases spanning the gap. Germline V gives CDR1 MNHEY, CDR2 SVGAGI. This clonotype originated in an adult who received the AZD1222 COVID-19 vaccine. The sample consisted of peripheral blood, taken 28 days after the second AZD1222 dose. The chain joins TRBV6-5 to TRBJ2-1; D tentatively reads TRBD1 or TRBD2 (5 bases each). Here the CDR3 reads CASSYSPDWGFEQFF. In DNA form, the CDR3 reads TGTGCCAGCAGTTACTCGCCCGACTGGGGGTTTGAGCAGTTCTTC.